This T cell receptor (beta chain) emerged from a study of technical replicates of blood from a handful of donors (dated by TCRdb to 2017 to 2019). Concerning this clone: What this receptor recognizes is not known. One base away there is no much larger clone; base qualities are not given.

Trimming takes 2 bases from V and 5 bases from J, and the germline ends sit 15 bases apart. Inclusive of the bounding cysteine and phenylalanine, the CDR3 is 15 residues long. The entry retains the CDR3 DNA only, 45 bases that are in frame from base 1. Based on the germline V gene, the CDR1 and CDR2 sequences are KGHSH and LQKENI. Library method: the immunoSEQ multiplex PCR assay. TCRdb carries this immuneACCESS record with in-frame sequences only. Its versions omit some clonotypes, under half of them owing to an unresolved V gene in the studies checked, with the rest unexplained. The sample contains fewer than 85,000 clones, just under 95% of them found a single time. 0.41% of the sample is in the top ten clones.

The sequence was collected from a human donor in good health. Sequenced input: T cells isolated from PBMCs. This sequence uses TRBV18 and TRBJ1-2, with TRBD1 as a weak D call on 6 bases. The encoded CDR3 is CASSPNRDGGYGYTF. The DNA sequence is TGTGCCAGCTCACCAAACAGGGATGGCGGGTATGGCTACACCTTC.